A single sample is the source of the 14 T cell receptor beta chains below, sequenced in a study of T cells in Graves' hyperthyroidism and ophthalmopathy. Template material for amplifying TCR beta CDR3 regions consisted of RNA transcripts. HTBI primers were the set used in a first-round RT-PCR of the TCR CDR3. TCRdb recomputed calls from the multiplex PCR reads with MiXCR, one row per CDR3 protein. The sample carries some 400,000 distinct CDR3 sequences, approximately 19% recorded once. Sequencing was done on a sample of blood. Receptor source: a woman younger than 35 with Graves' hyperthyroidism.

In this sample, this clonotype turned up many times. Sequence at one end of the junction differs from germline and may be a read error. This rearrangement joins TRBV5-1 to TRBJ1-1, with 7 positions matching TRBD1. Looked up from germline, CDR1 is SGHRS and CDR2 is YFSETQ. The CDR3 has 14 residues. The CDR3 coding sequence is TGTGCCAGCAGCTTAGCAGGGGGAAACACTGAAGCTTTCTTT. Amino acids: CASSLAGGNTEAFF.

This clonotype was counted ten times or more. This chain joins TRBV27 and TRBJ1-1; D is undetermined. With 3 bases removed from V and 9 bases from J, the gap between germline ends came to 14 bases. Per the germline V gene, CDR1 is MNHEY and CDR2 is SMNVEV (reference sequence). The CDR3 has 13 residues. The CDR3 reads CASSLGWEFQAFF. The CDR3, as DNA: TGTGCCAGCAGTTTGGGGTGGGAGTTCCAAGCTTTCTTT.

This clonotype has a count of ten or more. The genes are TRBV7-3 and TRBJ2-2; 14 positions match TRBD2. Germline V lookup: CDR1 SGHTA, CDR2 FQGTGA. This CDR3 comprises 15 residues. V was pared by 5 bases and J by 7 bases, with 3 bases of the junction left unmatched. The CDR3, as DNA: TGTGCCAGCAGCCATGGACTAGCGGGGGGCGGGGAGCTGTTTTTT. It codes for CASSHGLAGGGELFF.

This chain joins TRBV12-3 or TRBV12-4 and TRBJ1-1, with TRBD1 identical over 7 bases. V lost 6 bases to trimming and J lost 2 bases; unmatched junction nucleotides: 9. The CDR3 length is 15 residues. The CDR3 DNA sequence: TGTGCCAGCAGCCAGGGACAGTTACTTAACACTGAAGCTTTCTTT. It codes for CASSQGQLLNTEAFF.

This clonotype was observed many times. Here the CDR3 DNA reads TGCAGTGCCAAAGGGCCGAGCTCCTACGAGCAGTACTTC. Encoded protein: CSAKGPSSYEQYF. This chain uses TRBV20-1 with TRBJ2-7; D is unclear. V lost 6 bases and J lost 0, with 12 bases in between. The CDR3 length is 13 residues. From germline, CDR1 is DFQATT and CDR2 SNEGSKA (reference sequence).

There are many counts of this clonotype. This chain links TRBV6-1 with TRBJ2-4; 8 positions match TRBD1. Germline V lookup: CDR1 MNHNS, CDR2 SASEGT. Trimming cost V 3 bases and J 0 bases; bases outside gene matches: 13. The CDR3 contains 19 residues. The CDR3 here is CASSDPGQETDLAKNIQYF. The CDR3 region has the DNA TGTGCCAGCAGTGATCCGGGACAGGAGACTGACTTAGCCAAAAACATTCAGTACTTC.

This clonotype occurred many times. The chain links TRBV12-3 or TRBV12-4 to TRBJ1-1; D not resolved. This CDR3 is built from 13 residues. V was clipped by 7 bases and J by 2 bases, with 11 bases between them. Here the CDR3 reads CASTRNSNTEAFF. DNA of the CDR3: TGTGCCAGCACCCGGAACTCCAACACTGAAGCTTTCTTT.

Comments on this clonotype: At one boundary the junction diverges from the germline segment, which might be a read error. V and J are TRBV11-2 and TRBJ2-5; 7 nucleotides line up with TRBD1. The CDR3 has 16 residues. The germline V gene encodes CDR1 SGHAT and CDR2 FQNNGV. Here the CDR3 reads CASSLVPGQPQETLYF. The CDR3 region has the DNA TGTGCCAGCAGCTTAGTACCGGGACAGCCCCAAGAGACCCTGTACTTC.

Ten or more counts support this clonotype. The chain recombines TRBV4-2 with TRBJ1-5; TRBD1 might be the D (5 bases). The CDR3 is made up of 15 amino acids. The germline gives CDR1 LGHNA, CDR2 YNFKEQ. V lost 3 bases to trimming and J lost 0 bases, with 9 bases between them. The CDR3 region has the DNA TGTGCCAGCAGCCATAAAGACAGTAGCAATCAGCCCCAGCATTTT. It specifies CASSHKDSSNQPQHF.

Here the CDR3 reads CATRLGRGNTGELFF. In nucleotides, the CDR3 is TGCGCCACCAGATTAGGGCGAGGGAACACCGGGGAGCTGTTTTTT. The chain carries TRBV5-1 and TRBJ2-2; D uncertain. This CDR3 region has 15 residues. The germline CDR1 and CDR2 sequences are SGHRS and YFSETQ. Trimming took off 9 bases at V and 1 base at J, with 16 bases between the two ends.

This clonotype was seen many times. V usage is TRBV20-1 and J usage is TRBJ1-1; no firm D call. The V end was cut by 0 bases, the J end by 1 base, with 21 bases between. CDR1 and CDR2 (germline): DFQATT, SNEGSKA (reference sequence). CDR3 size: 18 residues. The CDR3 DNA reads as TGCAGTGCTAGAGAAAGGAGGGCGCGCCTCCGGGGGAACACTGAAGCTTTCTTT. It translates to CSARERRARLRGNTEAFF.

The CDR3, as DNA: TGTGCCAGCAGTTTCCGCGGCCCAGGGGAGACCCAGTACTTC. This codes for CASSFRGPGETQYF. This chain uses TRBV12-3 or TRBV12-4 with TRBJ2-5, with D maybe TRBD1 (5 bases). This CDR3 is built from 14 residues. V was clipped by 3 bases and J by 5 bases, with 13 bases between them.

This clonotype showed up many times. This sequence joins TRBV12-3 or TRBV12-4 and TRBJ2-7; 8 nucleotides agree with TRBD2. J gave up 6 bases and V 5 bases, and 6 bases lay outside the gene matches. This CDR3 is 13 amino acids long. CDR3 sequence reads: CASSLGGAGEQYF. The DNA for the CDR3 is TGTGCCAGCAGTCTCGGGGGGGCAGGCGAGCAGTACTTC.

This clonotype was counted at least ten times. The chain joins TRBV6-5 to TRBJ2-5; 11 bases agree with TRBD2. Germline V gene data show CDR1 as MNHEY and CDR2 as SVGAGI. The CDR3 runs to 15 residues. V gave up 4 bases and J gave up 3 bases; unmatched junction bases: 4. The CDR3 reads CASSSPGLAEETQYF. CDR3 DNA sequence: TGTGCCAGCAGTTCTCCGGGACTAGCGGAAGAGACCCAGTACTTC.